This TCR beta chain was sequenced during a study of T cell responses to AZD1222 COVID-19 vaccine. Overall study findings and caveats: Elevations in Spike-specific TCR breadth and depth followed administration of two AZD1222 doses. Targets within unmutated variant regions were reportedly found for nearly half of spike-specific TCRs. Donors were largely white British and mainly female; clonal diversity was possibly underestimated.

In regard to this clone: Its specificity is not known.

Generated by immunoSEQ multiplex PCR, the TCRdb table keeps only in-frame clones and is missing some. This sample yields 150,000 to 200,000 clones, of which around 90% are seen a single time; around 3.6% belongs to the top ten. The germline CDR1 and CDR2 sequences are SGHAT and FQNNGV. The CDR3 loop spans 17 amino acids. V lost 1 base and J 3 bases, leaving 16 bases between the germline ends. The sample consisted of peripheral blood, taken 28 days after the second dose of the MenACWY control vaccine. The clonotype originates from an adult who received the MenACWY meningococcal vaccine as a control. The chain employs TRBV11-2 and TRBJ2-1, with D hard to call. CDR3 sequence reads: CASSLGAGTFLYNEQFF. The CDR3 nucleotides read TGTGCCAGCAGCTTAGGGGCAGGTACCTTCCTCTACAATGAGCAGTTCTTC.